The clone carrying this T cell receptor beta chain turned up a few times. The antigen is undetermined. This sample is drawn from a study of beta chain features in type 1 diabetes. Turning to the study itself: The patients were much like the healthy donors in age, gender and cell yields. Study-level findings and limits: cDNA sequencing could over-represent cells with high TCR expression. More deletions and fewer insertions at VDJ junctions were found in patients with type 1 diabetes. Whether TCRB rearrangement is influenced by HLA type was left unresolved in this analysis.

V dropped 0 bases and J dropped 7 bases, with 10 bases sitting between them. Germline lookup yields CDR1 SGDLS and CDR2 YYNGEE. CDR3 length equals 13 residues. Sequenced material consisted of expressed TCRB transcripts (all of the isolated RNA was reverse transcribed). Clones were sequenced by immunoSEQ multiplex PCR, and TCRdb holds only the in-frame ones, with some missing. The sample lists a few hundred thousand clones, about 14% seen once, with 0.03% to 0.04% in the top ten. The chain employs TRBV9 and TRBJ1-2; D is possibly TRBD1 (5 bases). This clonotype was sampled from a man aged 30-40 years in good health. Sample: naive CD4+ T cells from blood. DNA for the CDR3: TGTGCCAGCAGCGTAGCCCAGAGGGGTGGCTACACCTTC. This encodes CASSVAQRGGYTF.